This T cell receptor (beta chain) derives from a study of T cell responses to AZD1222 COVID-19 vaccine. Study-wide context: Pooled together were second doses at about 4 or about 12 weeks.

This table comes from immunoSEQ multiplex PCR, and its TCRdb copy is limited to in-frame clones, with some not included. The sample comprises around 150,000 clones, 92% of which are singletons, and around 2.3% rests with the top ten. The receptor was isolated from an adult in good health. The starting material was peripheral blood, obtained on day 0 of AZD1222 vaccination.

The DNA of the CDR3 is TGTGCCAGCAGTCATACAGGTTCAGGTGAAGCTTTCTTT. Its protein is CASSHTGSGEAFF. V and J are TRBV6-4 and TRBJ1-1, with D perhaps TRBD1 (5 bases). V was pared by 5 bases and J by 7 bases, with 14 bases between. Per germline, CDR1 MRHNA and CDR2 SNTAGT. This CDR3 is built from 13 residues.